Listed below are T cell receptor beta chains from one sample, sequenced in a study of blood T cell repertoires in COVID-19. Some clones are missing from TCRdb's copy, which holds only in-frame ones; the method was immunoSEQ multiplex PCR. The sample has fewer than 250,000 clones, 92% seen once; the top ten hold more than 0.65%. Sequenced input: peripheral blood. These receptors were obtained from a man aged 25-45 years with COVID-19, enrolled during active disease. CDR3s include the opening cysteine and the closing phenylalanine or tryptophan. Each record gives: J gene, V gene, D gene, CDR3 length, clone size, CDR3 protein, CDR3 DNA. D genes are given only for firm matches. Part of the rows lack a size; the others show once, few, many or a class for expanded clones.

j_gene: TRBJ2-5; v_gene: TRBV4-2; d_gene: TRBD1; len: 14; abundance: NA; CDR3aa: CASSQRDRRETQYF; CDR3nt: TGTGCCAGCAGCCAACGGGACAGAAGAGAGACCCAGTACTTC
j_gene: TRBJ2-1; v_gene: TRBV7-9; d_gene: TRBD2; len: 18; abundance: NA; CDR3aa: CASSGGLAGANSYNEQFF; CDR3nt: TGTGCCAGCAGCGGGGGACTAGCGGGGGCGAACTCCTACAATGAGCAGTTCTTC
j_gene: TRBJ1-1; v_gene: TRBV29-1; d_gene: TRBD1; len: 13; abundance: few; CDR3aa: CSVGDRGNTEAFF; CDR3nt: TGCAGCGTTGGTGACAGGGGGAACACTGAAGCTTTCTTT
j_gene: TRBJ2-3; v_gene: TRBV6-5; d_gene: TRBD2; len: 15; abundance: NA; CDR3aa: CASTRTSGGPDTQYF; CDR3nt: TGTGCCAGCACCCGGACTAGCGGGGGCCCAGATACGCAGTATTTT
j_gene: TRBJ2-7; v_gene: TRBV12-3/TRBV12-4; d_gene: TRBD1; len: 13; abundance: few; CDR3aa: CASRDRGTYEQYF; CDR3nt: TGTGCCAGCAGAGACAGGGGTACCTACGAGCAGTACTTC
j_gene: TRBJ1-1; v_gene: TRBV4-1; d_gene: NA; len: 15; abundance: NA; CDR3aa: CASSQVNPRDTEAFF; CDR3nt: TGCGCCAGCAGCCAAGTGAACCCTCGGGACACTGAAGCTTTCTTT
j_gene: TRBJ2-1; v_gene: TRBV29-1; d_gene: TRBD2; len: 14; abundance: NA; CDR3aa: CSVEPGRDYNEQFF; CDR3nt: TGCAGCGTTGAACCGGGGAGGGACTACAATGAGCAGTTCTTC
j_gene: TRBJ1-2; v_gene: TRBV7-2; d_gene: NA; len: 14; abundance: NA; CDR3aa: CASSLSGFLDGYTF; CDR3nt: TGTGCCAGCAGCTTATCAGGGTTTTTAGATGGCTACACCTTC
j_gene: TRBJ2-3; v_gene: TRBV7-6; d_gene: NA; len: 14; abundance: once; CDR3aa: CASSLVTSTDTQYF; CDR3nt: TGTGCCAGCAGCCTAGTAACTAGCACAGATACGCAGTATTTT
j_gene: TRBJ1-1; v_gene: TRBV7-9; d_gene: NA; len: 15; abundance: NA; CDR3aa: CASSGGVAMNTEAFF; CDR3nt: TGTGCCAGCAGCGGCGGGGTTGCGATGAACACTGAAGCTTTCTTT
j_gene: TRBJ1-3; v_gene: TRBV10-3; d_gene: TRBD1; len: 17; abundance: NA; CDR3aa: CAISDDRGLSSGNTIYF; CDR3nt: TGTGCCATCAGTGACGACAGGGGGCTGAGCTCTGGAAACACCATATATTTT
j_gene: TRBJ2-2; v_gene: TRBV6-2/TRBV6-3; d_gene: TRBD2; len: 20; abundance: NA; CDR3aa: CASSDISLGDGGGSSGELFF; CDR3nt: TGTGCCAGCAGTGACATATCGCTAGGTGACGGGGGGGGCTCCTCCGGGGAGCTGTTTTTT
j_gene: TRBJ1-2; v_gene: TRBV2; d_gene: TRBD1; len: 12; abundance: NA; CDR3aa: CASGPDRGGYTF; CDR3nt: TGTGCCAGCGGACCCGACAGGGGTGGCTACACCTTC
j_gene: TRBJ2-3; v_gene: TRBV5-1; d_gene: TRBD1; len: 14; abundance: NA; CDR3aa: CASSLGSGGTGQYF; CDR3nt: TGCGCCAGCAGCTTGGGCTCGGGCGGGACAGGGCAGTATTTT
j_gene: TRBJ2-5; v_gene: TRBV11-2; d_gene: NA; len: 13; abundance: NA; CDR3aa: CASSLVGGETQYF; CDR3nt: TGTGCCAGCAGCTTAGTTGGAGGGGAGACCCAGTACTTC
j_gene: TRBJ1-2; v_gene: TRBV4-1; d_gene: NA; len: 15; abundance: NA; CDR3aa: CASSQSGQGDYGYTF; CDR3nt: TGCGCCAGCAGCCAATCAGGGCAGGGCGACTATGGCTACACCTTC
j_gene: TRBJ2-6; v_gene: TRBV18; d_gene: TRBD2; len: 19; abundance: NA; CDR3aa: CASSPLATSGASGANVLTF; CDR3nt: TGTGCCAGCTCACCACTGGCCACTAGCGGGGCTTCTGGGGCCAACGTCCTGACTTTC
j_gene: TRBJ2-3; v_gene: TRBV7-3; d_gene: TRBD2; len: 16; abundance: NA; CDR3aa: CASSLMAAGGTDTQYF; CDR3nt: TGTGCCAGCAGCTTAATGGCAGCGGGGGGCACAGATACGCAGTATTTT
j_gene: TRBJ1-6; v_gene: TRBV6-5; d_gene: NA; len: 12; abundance: NA; CDR3aa: CASSYGGSPLHF; CDR3nt: TGTGCCAGCAGTTACGGGGGGTCACCCCTCCACTTT
j_gene: TRBJ1-5; v_gene: TRBV12-5; d_gene: NA; len: 17; abundance: NA; CDR3aa: CASGLVRGGGVEQPQHF; CDR3nt: TGTGCTAGTGGTTTGGTACGCGGTGGAGGGGTTGAGCAGCCCCAGCATTTT
j_gene: TRBJ2-7; v_gene: TRBV29-1; d_gene: NA; len: 14; abundance: NA; CDR3aa: CSAAGDRPWVGQYF; CDR3nt: TGCAGCGCGGCGGGGGACAGGCCCTGGGTGGGGCAGTACTTC
j_gene: TRBJ2-7; v_gene: TRBV11-3; d_gene: NA; len: 13; abundance: NA; CDR3aa: CASSPRYSYEQYF; CDR3nt: TGTGCCAGCAGCCCCCGCTATTCCTACGAGCAGTACTTC
j_gene: TRBJ2-1; v_gene: TRBV15; d_gene: NA; len: 14; abundance: NA; CDR3aa: CATSRVGLLPGQFF; CDR3nt: TGTGCCACCAGCAGAGTCGGACTTCTGCCCGGGCAGTTCTTC
j_gene: TRBJ1-2; v_gene: TRBV30; d_gene: TRBD1; len: 18; abundance: NA; CDR3aa: CAWRDRGSFVSSNYGYTF; CDR3nt: TGTGCCTGGAGGGACAGGGGATCTTTTGTAAGCTCTAACTATGGCTACACCTTC
j_gene: TRBJ1-4; v_gene: TRBV10-3; d_gene: TRBD1; len: 15; abundance: NA; CDR3aa: CAISESSGGAEKLFF; CDR3nt: TGTGCCATCAGTGAGTCGTCAGGGGGAGCTGAAAAACTGTTTTTT
j_gene: TRBJ2-5; v_gene: TRBV7-9; d_gene: TRBD2; len: 17; abundance: NA; CDR3aa: CASSRLAGGQGQETQYF; CDR3nt: TGTGCCAGCAGCCGACTAGCGGGGGGGCAGGGCCAAGAGACCCAGTACTTC
j_gene: TRBJ1-4; v_gene: TRBV6-5; d_gene: NA; len: 15; abundance: NA; CDR3aa: CASRLGGATNEKLFF; CDR3nt: TGTGCCAGCAGATTGGGGGGGGCAACTAATGAAAAACTGTTTTTT
j_gene: TRBJ1-2; v_gene: TRBV12-3/TRBV12-4; d_gene: TRBD1; len: 12; abundance: NA; CDR3aa: CASATGVYGYTF; CDR3nt: TGTGCCAGCGCGACAGGGGTTTATGGCTACACCTTC
j_gene: TRBJ2-7; v_gene: TRBV2; d_gene: NA; len: 14; abundance: NA; CDR3aa: CASGRGVQAYEQYF; CDR3nt: TGTGCCAGCGGCCGAGGTGTTCAAGCCTACGAGCAGTACTTC
j_gene: TRBJ2-3; v_gene: TRBV7-2; d_gene: TRBD2; len: 15; abundance: NA; CDR3aa: CASSLRTSSTDTQYF; CDR3nt: TGTGCCAGCAGCTTGAGGACTAGCAGCACAGATACGCAGTATTTT
j_gene: TRBJ2-5; v_gene: TRBV5-1; d_gene: NA; len: 17; abundance: NA; CDR3aa: CASSGPGETRNRETQYF; CDR3nt: TGCGCCAGCAGCGGCCCCGGGGAGACACGGAATAGGGAGACCCAGTACTTC
j_gene: TRBJ1-5; v_gene: TRBV19; d_gene: TRBD1; len: 15; abundance: NA; CDR3aa: CASSPGTGGNQPQHF; CDR3nt: TGTGCCAGTAGTCCAGGGACAGGCGGCAATCAGCCCCAGCATTTT